Sequencing of this T cell receptor (beta chain) was carried out in a study of T-cell memory formation after mild COVID-19. With constant-segment primers, 5'RACE yielded cDNA libraries of TCR alpha and TCR beta that carried sample barcodes and UMIs. TCRdb re-derived calls from the 5' RACE reads in MiXCR, one entry per CDR3 protein. The data show roughly 340,000 distinct CDR3 sequences, approximately 22% seen once. Overall study findings and caveats: There were some responding clones in pre-infection memory, which suggested that cross-reactive memory had joined. Of the contracting clones, CD4+ ones lay mainly in CM and EM, and CD8+ ones in EMRA.

Comment on this clonotype: Its target is unknown.

This TCR came from a man between 18 and 35 years old who had mild COVID-19 (a few samples of this study predate the infection). Cell type and time point are not known. The specimen sequenced was PBMCs or a T cell subset sorted from them (not recorded which).

CDR3 sequence: CASTDKWDQPQHF. DNA of the CDR3: TGTGCCAGCACCGATAAGTGGGATCAGCCCCAGCATTTT. This chain connects TRBV28 to TRBJ1-5, with no clear D. Trimming cost V 7 bases and J 5 bases, with 12 bases left between them. Germline CDR1 MDHEN, CDR2 SYDVKM. The CDR3 spans 13 residues.